This T cell receptor beta chain was documented in a study of PD-L1 blockade in urothelial cancer. On the study more broadly: Patients with male sex and bladder-origin urothelial cancer accounted for about 90% of the 29 enrolled. Patients had been given 0 to 3 earlier chemotherapy regimens. Once treatment had started, blood was analyzed at 3 weeks (second dose) and again at 6 weeks.

The assay was immunoSEQ multiplex PCR, and TCRdb's table has in-frame clones only and misses some. This table has tens of thousands of clones, around 84% appearing once. CDR3 length: 18 amino acids. The germline CDR1 and CDR2 sequences are MDHEN and SYDVKM. V lost 2 bases and J lost 9; bases outside the gene matches: 17. The specimen was PBMCs, collected around atezolizumab (anti-PD-L1) treatment. The V and J genes are TRBV28 and TRBJ2-5; 11 nucleotides align to TRBD2. This TCR came from a man between 65 and 85 years old with urothelial cancer. This CDR3 is CASSLVALAGAVGKAQYF. Written as DNA, the CDR3 is TGTGCCAGCAGTTTAGTGGCACTAGCGGGGGCGGTGGGGAAGGCCCAGTACTTC.